This T cell receptor (beta chain) was retrieved from a study of blood T cell repertoires in COVID-19. Study-wide background: The United States, Italy and Spain provided the acute and convalescent COVID-19 samples.

Followed longitudinally, the Seattle patients had been enrolled during active infection. Germline trimming cut 7 bases from V and 7 bases from J; bases unmatched to any gene: 3. Germline loops: CDR1 MDHEN, CDR2 SYDVKM. CDR3 size: 12 residues. Source study methods: Counts of nucleated cells, estimated from reference gene primer amplification, were obtained. Measured with immunoSEQ multiplex PCR; TCRdb has only the in-frame clones, and not every one. V and J calls and clone size are copied from that table; D and trimming were computed from the DNA. The sample has over 150,000 clones, around 80% seen once.

The source is a woman in her thirties or forties with COVID-19, enrolled during active disease. The rearrangement links TRBV28 to TRBJ1-5; 8 bases align to TRBD1. Specimen: peripheral blood. The CDR3 reads CASTTGGQPQHF. The CDR3 region has the DNA TGTGCCAGCACCACAGGGGGGCAGCCCCAGCATTTT.